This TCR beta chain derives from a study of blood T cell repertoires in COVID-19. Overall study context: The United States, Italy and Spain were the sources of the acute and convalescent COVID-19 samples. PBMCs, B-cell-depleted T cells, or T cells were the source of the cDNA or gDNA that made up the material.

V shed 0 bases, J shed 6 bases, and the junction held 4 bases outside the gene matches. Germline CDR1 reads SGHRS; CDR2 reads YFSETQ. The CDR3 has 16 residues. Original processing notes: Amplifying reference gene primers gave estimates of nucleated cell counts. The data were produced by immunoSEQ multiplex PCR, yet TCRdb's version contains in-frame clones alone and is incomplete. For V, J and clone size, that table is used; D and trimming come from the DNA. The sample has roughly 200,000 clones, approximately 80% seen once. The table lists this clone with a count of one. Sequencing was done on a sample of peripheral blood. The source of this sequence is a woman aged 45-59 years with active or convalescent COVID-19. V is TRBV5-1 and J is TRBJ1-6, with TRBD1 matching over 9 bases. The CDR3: CASSLEGQGGNSPLHF. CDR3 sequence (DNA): TGCGCCAGCAGCTTGGAGGGACAGGGTGGTAATTCACCCCTCCACTTT.